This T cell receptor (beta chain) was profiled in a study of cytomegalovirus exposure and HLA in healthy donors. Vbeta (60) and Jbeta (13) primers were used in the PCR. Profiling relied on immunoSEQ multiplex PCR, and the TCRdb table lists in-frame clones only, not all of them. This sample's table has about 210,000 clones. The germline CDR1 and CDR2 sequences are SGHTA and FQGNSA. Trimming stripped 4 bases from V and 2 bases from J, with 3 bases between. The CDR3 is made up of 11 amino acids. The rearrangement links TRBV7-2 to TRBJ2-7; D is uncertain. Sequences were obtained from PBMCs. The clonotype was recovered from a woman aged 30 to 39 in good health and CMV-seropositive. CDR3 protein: CASSSAYEQYF. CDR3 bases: TGTGCCAGCAGCTCCGCCTACGAGCAGTACTTC.